This paragraph reports one T cell receptor (beta chain). Clones were read by immunoSEQ multiplex PCR, and TCRdb kept only the in-frame ones, dropping some. Among around 75,000 clones listed, 86% were seen once. The sample is drawn from a study of blood T cell repertoires in COVID-19. On the study more broadly: Samples of COVID-19 (acute and convalescent) were obtained from the United States, Italy and Spain.

The CDR3 extends over 14 amino acids. In germline, CDR1 is SGHTS, CDR2 YDEGEE. Trimming shortened V by 6 bases and J by 12 bases, and 22 bases separated the two germline ends. V and J are TRBV5-8 and TRBJ2-1; D remains unclear. Sequenced sample: peripheral blood. This TCR was sampled from a man aged 65 to 79 with active COVID-19. Written as DNA, the CDR3 is TGTGCCAGCATGAGGCGATTTTTGAGGTTTCGGCAGTTCTTC. It encodes CASMRRFLRFRQFF. The variable domain in full, with the rest retrieved from reference TRBV5-8 and TRBJ2-1, is EAGVTQSPTHLIKTRGQQATLRCSPISGHTSVYWYQQALGLGLQFLLWYDEGEERNRGNFPPRFSGRQFPNYSSELNVNALELEDSALYLCASMRRFLRFRQFFGPGTRLTVL.